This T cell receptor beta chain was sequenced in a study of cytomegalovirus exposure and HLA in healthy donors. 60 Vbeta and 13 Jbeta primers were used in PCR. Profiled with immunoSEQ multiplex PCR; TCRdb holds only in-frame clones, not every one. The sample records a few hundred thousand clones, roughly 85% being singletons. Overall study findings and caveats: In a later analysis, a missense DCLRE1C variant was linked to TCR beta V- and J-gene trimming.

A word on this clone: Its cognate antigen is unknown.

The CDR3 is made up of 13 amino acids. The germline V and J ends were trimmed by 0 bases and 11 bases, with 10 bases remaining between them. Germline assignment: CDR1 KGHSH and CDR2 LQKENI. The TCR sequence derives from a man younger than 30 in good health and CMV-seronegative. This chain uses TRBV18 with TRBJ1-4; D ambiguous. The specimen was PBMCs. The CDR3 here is CASSPPSTQKLFF. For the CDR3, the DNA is TGTGCCAGCTCACCACCGTCAACCCAGAAACTGTTTTTT.